One T cell receptor (beta chain) is described in this entry. The antigen is not known. This sample was included in a study of blood T cells in healthy people across ages. The second PCR ran about 6 to 12 cycles with a sample-barcoded 5' primer and J-beta primers. TCRdb fed the 5' RACE reads into MiXCR, producing one record per CDR3 protein. The sample holds over 1.5 million distinct CDR3 sequences, less than 50% seen once. Study-level results: Per million T cells, TCR beta diversity dropped about linearly as age rose.

The CDR3 runs to 15 residues. J lost 4 bases, V lost 7 bases, and 6 bases had no gene match. Sequenced material: blood. The chain uses TRBV12-3 or TRBV12-4 and TRBJ2-2, with TRBD2 matching over 10 bases. The clonotype comes from a woman in her 40s in good health. CDR3 loop: CASTLAGETTGELFF. The CDR3 DNA is TGTGCCAGCACTCTAGCGGGGGAGACCACCGGGGAGCTGTTTTTT.